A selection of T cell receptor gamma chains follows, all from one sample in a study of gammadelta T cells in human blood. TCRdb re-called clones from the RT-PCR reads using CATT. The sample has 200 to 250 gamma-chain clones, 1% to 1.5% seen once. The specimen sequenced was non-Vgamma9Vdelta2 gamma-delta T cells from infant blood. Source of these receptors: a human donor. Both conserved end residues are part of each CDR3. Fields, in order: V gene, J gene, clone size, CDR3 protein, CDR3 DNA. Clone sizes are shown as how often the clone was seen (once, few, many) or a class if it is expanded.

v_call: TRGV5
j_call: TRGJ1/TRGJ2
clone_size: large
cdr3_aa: CATWDRLRYKKLF
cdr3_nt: TGTGCCACCTGGGACAGGCTGCGGTATAAGAAACTCTTT